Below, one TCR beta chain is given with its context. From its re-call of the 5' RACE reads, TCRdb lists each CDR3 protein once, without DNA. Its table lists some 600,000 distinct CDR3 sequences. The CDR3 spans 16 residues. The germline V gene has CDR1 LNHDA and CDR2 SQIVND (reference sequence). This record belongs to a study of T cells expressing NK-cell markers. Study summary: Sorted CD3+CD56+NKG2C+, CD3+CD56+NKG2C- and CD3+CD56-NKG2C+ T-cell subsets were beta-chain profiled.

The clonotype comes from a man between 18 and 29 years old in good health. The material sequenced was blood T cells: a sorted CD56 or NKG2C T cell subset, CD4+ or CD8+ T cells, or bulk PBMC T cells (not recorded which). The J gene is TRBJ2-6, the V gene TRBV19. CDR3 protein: CASGIGLGSGANVLTF.